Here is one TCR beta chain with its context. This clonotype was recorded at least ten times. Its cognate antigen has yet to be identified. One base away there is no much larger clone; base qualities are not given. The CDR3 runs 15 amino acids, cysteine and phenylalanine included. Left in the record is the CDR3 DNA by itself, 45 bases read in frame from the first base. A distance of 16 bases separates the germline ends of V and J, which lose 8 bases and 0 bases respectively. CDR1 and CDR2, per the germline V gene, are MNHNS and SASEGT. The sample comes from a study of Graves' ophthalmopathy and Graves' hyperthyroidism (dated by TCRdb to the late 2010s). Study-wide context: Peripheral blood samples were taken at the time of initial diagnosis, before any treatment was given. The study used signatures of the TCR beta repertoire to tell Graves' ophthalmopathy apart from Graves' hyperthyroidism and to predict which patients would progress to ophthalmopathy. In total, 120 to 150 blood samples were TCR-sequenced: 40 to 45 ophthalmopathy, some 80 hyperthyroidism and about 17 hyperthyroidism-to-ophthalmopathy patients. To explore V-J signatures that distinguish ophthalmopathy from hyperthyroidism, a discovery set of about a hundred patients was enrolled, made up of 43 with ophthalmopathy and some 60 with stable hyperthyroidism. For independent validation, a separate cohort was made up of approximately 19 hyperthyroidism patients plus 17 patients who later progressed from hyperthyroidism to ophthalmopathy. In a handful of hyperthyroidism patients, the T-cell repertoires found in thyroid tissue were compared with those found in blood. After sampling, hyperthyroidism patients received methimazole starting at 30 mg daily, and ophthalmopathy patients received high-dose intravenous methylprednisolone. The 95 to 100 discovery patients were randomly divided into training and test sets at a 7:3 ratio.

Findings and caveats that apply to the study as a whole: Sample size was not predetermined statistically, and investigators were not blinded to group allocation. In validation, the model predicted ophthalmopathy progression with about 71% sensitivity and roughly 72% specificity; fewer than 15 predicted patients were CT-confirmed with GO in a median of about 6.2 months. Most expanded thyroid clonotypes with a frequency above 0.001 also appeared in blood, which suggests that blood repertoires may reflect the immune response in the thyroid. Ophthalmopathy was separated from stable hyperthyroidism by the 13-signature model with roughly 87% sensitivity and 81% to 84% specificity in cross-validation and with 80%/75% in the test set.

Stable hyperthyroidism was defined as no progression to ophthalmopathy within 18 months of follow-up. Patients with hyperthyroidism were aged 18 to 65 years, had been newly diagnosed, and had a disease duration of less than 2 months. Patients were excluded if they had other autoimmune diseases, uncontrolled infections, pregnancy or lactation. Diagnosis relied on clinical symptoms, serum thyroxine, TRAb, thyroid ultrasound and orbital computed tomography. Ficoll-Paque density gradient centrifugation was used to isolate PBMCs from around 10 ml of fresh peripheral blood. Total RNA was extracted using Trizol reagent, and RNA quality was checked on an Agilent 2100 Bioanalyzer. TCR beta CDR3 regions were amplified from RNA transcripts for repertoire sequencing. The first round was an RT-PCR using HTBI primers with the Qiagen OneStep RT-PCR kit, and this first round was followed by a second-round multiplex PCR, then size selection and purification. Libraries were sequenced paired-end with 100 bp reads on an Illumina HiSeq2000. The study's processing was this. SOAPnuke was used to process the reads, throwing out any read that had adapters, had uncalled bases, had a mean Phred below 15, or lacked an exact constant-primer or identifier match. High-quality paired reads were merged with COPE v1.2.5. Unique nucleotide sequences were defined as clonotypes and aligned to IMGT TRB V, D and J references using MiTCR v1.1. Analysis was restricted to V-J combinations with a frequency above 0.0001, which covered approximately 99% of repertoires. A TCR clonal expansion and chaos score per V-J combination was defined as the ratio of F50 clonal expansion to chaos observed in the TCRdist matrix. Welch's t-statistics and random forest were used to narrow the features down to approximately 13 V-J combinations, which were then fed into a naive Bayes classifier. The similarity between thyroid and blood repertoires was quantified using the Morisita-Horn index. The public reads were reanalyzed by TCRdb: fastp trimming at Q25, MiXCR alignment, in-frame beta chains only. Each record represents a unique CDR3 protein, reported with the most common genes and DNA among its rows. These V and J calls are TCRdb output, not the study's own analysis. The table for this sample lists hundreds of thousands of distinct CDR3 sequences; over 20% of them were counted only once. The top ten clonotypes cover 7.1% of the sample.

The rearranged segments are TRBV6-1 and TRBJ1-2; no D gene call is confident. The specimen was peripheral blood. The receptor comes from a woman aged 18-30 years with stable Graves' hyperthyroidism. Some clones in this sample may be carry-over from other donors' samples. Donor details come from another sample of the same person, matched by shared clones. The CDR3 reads CASSIAVAANYGYTF. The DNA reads TGTGCCAGCTCCATCGCCGTGGCAGCTAACTATGGCTACACCTTC.